This TCR beta chain was profiled in a study of cytomegalovirus exposure and HLA in healthy donors. This clone was counted a few times. Vbeta (60) and Jbeta (13) primers were used in the PCR. The protocol was immunoSEQ multiplex PCR, while the TCRdb copy is restricted to in-frame clones and leaves out a portion. This sample has 150,000 to 200,000 clones, with approximately 9.5% found just once. The TCR was taken from a woman aged 25 to 39 in good health and CMV-seropositive. Sequences were obtained from PBMCs.

CDR3 coding DNA: TGCGCCAGCAGCGGAACGGGGATCGCGGGAGAAAAACTGTTTTTT. It is translated as CASSGTGIAGEKLFF. The V gene is TRBV5-1, the J gene TRBJ1-4; D ambiguous. V was pared by 4 bases and J by 8 bases, with 18 bases between. This CDR3 is 15 amino acids long. Germline assignment: CDR1 SGHRS and CDR2 YFSETQ.